This record concerns one T cell receptor (beta chain) sequence. Antigen: not known. This sample was included in a study of T cell repertoires in cytomegalovirus infection. Whole-study context: CMV epitopes that were recently identified and HLA-C-restricted were used alongside well-studied HLA-B-restricted ones. Matching HLA type and CMV infection were both indicated by public TCR beta signatures. General study results and limits: Within the response measured ex vivo, HLA-C-restricted CMV-specific TCR beta clonotypes were dominant. Cumulative frequency (of public TCR beta family members) identified carriers of CMV plus the relevant HLA.

TCRdb called the reads again in MiXCR, with one record for every CDR3 protein. Of roughly 920,000 distinct CDR3 sequences listed, around 29% are singletons. There are 15 residues in the CDR3. Germline values: CDR1 MNHGY, CDR2 SAAAGT. Trimming at V came to 7 bases and at J to 2 bases, leaving 7 bases not matched to a gene. The receptor was derived from a human donor in good health (CMV status not recorded). Some clones in this sample may be carry-over from other donors' samples. The starting material was cultured CD8+ T cells from PBMCs, obtained from culture after CMV antigen stimulation. This chain uses TRBV6-8 with TRBJ2-5, with 10 nucleotides matching TRBD2. The CDR3 DNA follows: TGTGCCAGCACCACGGTAGCGGGGGGACAAGAGACCCAGTACTTC. This translates into CASTTVAGGQETQYF.